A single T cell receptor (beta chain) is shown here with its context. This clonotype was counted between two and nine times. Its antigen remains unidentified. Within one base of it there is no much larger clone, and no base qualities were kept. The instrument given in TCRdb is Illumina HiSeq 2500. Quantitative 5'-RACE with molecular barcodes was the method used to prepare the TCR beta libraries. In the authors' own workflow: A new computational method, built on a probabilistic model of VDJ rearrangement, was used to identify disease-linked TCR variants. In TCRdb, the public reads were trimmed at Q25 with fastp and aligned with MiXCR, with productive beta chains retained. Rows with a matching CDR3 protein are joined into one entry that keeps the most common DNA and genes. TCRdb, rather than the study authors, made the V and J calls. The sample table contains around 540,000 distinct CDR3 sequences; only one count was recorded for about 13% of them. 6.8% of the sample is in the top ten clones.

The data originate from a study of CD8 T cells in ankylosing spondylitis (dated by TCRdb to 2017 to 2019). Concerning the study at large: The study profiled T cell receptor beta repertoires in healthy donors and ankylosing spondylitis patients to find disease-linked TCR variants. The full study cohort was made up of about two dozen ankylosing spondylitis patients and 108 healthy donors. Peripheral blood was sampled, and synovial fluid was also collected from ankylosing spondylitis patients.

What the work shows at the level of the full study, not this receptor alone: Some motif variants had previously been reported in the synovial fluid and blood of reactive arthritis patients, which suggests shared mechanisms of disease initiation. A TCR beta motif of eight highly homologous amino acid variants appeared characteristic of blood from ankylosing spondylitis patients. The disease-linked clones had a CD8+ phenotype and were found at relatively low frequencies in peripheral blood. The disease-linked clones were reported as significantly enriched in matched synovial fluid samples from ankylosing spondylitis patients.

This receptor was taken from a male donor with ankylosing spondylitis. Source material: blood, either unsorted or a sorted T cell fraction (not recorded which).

The sequence in DNA is TGTGCCAGCAGTGAGCTAATAGTCCAAGAGACCCAGTACTTC. Its amino acids are CASSELIVQETQYF. In this chain, TRBV2 is recombined with TRBJ2-5, with the D segment identity uncertain. The germline V gene encodes CDR1 SNHLY and CDR2 FYNNEI. The cysteine opens and the phenylalanine closes a CDR3 of 14 amino acids. The only DNA kept is the CDR3, 42 bases in frame from the first base. Between the V and J ends, shortened by 3 bases and 1 base respectively, the junction contains 9 bases.